The 17 T cell receptor beta chains reported below all come from one sample, sequenced in a study of blood T cell repertoires in COVID-19. The table came from immunoSEQ multiplex PCR; TCRdb's copy has only in-frame clones and leaves some out. The data contain 55,000 to 70,000 clones, about 88% of them singletons. The specimen was peripheral blood. The receptors stem from a woman in her fifties or sixties with COVID-19, enrolled during active disease.

This clone appeared a few times. J is TRBJ2-1 and V is TRBV4-3; D may be TRBD2 (6 bases). The germline V gene has CDR1 LGHNA and CDR2 YSLEER. The ends were cut back, 0 bases at V and 0 bases at J, with 6 bases in the middle. The CDR3 contains 15 residues. The CDR3 nucleotides read TGCGCCAGCAGCCAAGAGGGGGGCTCCTACAATGAGCAGTTCTTC. Encoded protein: CASSQEGGSYNEQFF.

The CDR3, as DNA: TGTGCCAGCAAACTTCAGCGGGAACCGGCCTACGAGCAGTACTTC. It is translated as CASKLQREPAYEQYF. V gene TRBV6-5 combines with J gene TRBJ2-7; 7 bases are shared with TRBD2. Losses at the gene ends were 7 bases for V and 2 bases for J; bases not matched to a gene: 11. Germline V gene sequence: CDR1 MNHEY, CDR2 SVGAGI. This CDR3 region has 15 residues.

This clone was counted a few times. This chain joins TRBV2 and TRBJ2-2; 7 bases align to TRBD2. The CDR3 spans 16 residues. The germline CDR1 and CDR2 sequences are SNHLY and FYNNEI. The J segment lost 3 bases and the V segment lost 1 base, leaving 5 bases of the junction unmatched. The CDR3 nucleotides are TGTGCCAGCAGTGAAGGGCTAGCGGCATACACCGGGGAGCTGTTTTTT. It codes for CASSEGLAAYTGELFF.

This clone was seen only a few times. The chain couples TRBV15 to TRBJ1-5; unclear D gene. The length of the CDR3 is 16 residues. The germline V gene encodes CDR1 LNHNV and CDR2 YYDKDF (reference sequence). V shed 0 bases and J shed 5 bases, with 14 bases lying between them. CDR3 DNA: TGTGCCACCAGCAGAGATCCGGGAGCCGAGTATCAGCCCCAGCATTTT. Amino acids: CATSRDPGAEYQPQHF.

V and J are TRBV7-9 and TRBJ1-1; tentatively, D is TRBD1 (6 bases). The V end was cut by 5 bases, the J end by 3 bases, with 13 bases between. The CDR3 has 14 residues. Germline V CDR1 and CDR2: SEHNR, FQNEAQ (reference sequence). The CDR3 here is CASSTTGTHTEAFF. The CDR3 DNA is TGTGCCAGCAGCACTACCGGGACACACACTGAAGCTTTCTTT.

This clone showed up just a few times. V usage is TRBV28 and J usage is TRBJ2-1; 8 bases agree with TRBD1. V lost 4 bases, J lost 3 bases, and 2 bases stayed unmatched. Germline loops: CDR1 MDHEN, CDR2 SYDVKM. This CDR3 has 14 amino acids. CDR3 residues: CASSSGTGYNEQFF. As DNA, the CDR3 is TGTGCCAGCAGTTCCGGGACAGGCTACAATGAGCAGTTCTTC.

The chain uses TRBV6-5 and TRBJ2-7, with D perhaps TRBD1 (6 bases). Trimming pared 2 bases from V and 2 bases from J, leaving 16 bases between. The germline V gene encodes CDR1 MNHEY and CDR2 SVGAGI. This CDR3 spans 16 amino acids. DNA of the CDR3: TGTGCCAGCAGTTACGGGCTCTCGGACAGTACCTACGAGCAGTACTTC. It specifies CASSYGLSDSTYEQYF.

V and J are TRBV2 and TRBJ1-1; D is unresolved. Trimming left V 4 bases short and J 4 bases short, with 10 bases between. In germline, CDR1 is SNHLY, CDR2 FYNNEI. The CDR3 is made up of 13 amino acids. This chain's CDR3 is CASSVVPSTEAFF. In DNA form, the CDR3 reads TGTGCCAGCAGTGTAGTTCCGTCCACTGAAGCTTTCTTT. Variable domain in full (rest from reference TRBV2 and TRBJ1-1): EPEVTQTPSHQVTQMGQEVILRCVPISNHLYFYWYRQILGQKVEFLVSFYNNEISEKSEIFDDQFSVERPDGSNFTLKIRSTKLEDSAMYFCASSVVPSTEAFFGQGTRLTVV.

The rearrangement joins TRBV9 to TRBJ1-2, with 8 bases fitting TRBD1. The CDR3 consists of 15 residues. V was pared by 4 bases and J by 8 bases, with 13 bases of the junction left unmatched. Germline-derived CDR1 and CDR2 are SGDLS and YYNGEE. This CDR3 reads CASSPTGQGAVGYTF. The DNA for the CDR3 is TGTGCCAGCAGCCCCACCGGGCAGGGGGCGGTCGGCTACACCTTC.

This chain links TRBV11-2 with TRBJ2-3, with TRBD2 matching 14 bases. Germline V gives CDR1 SGHAT, CDR2 FQNNGV. V shed 1 base and J 7 bases; nucleotides not matched to a gene: 4. The CDR3 runs 16 residues. DNA for the CDR3: TGTGCCAGCAGCTTAGTGACTAGCGGGGGGGGGCATACGCAGTATTTT. Protein sequence: CASSLVTSGGGHTQYF.

V usage is TRBV7-2 and J usage is TRBJ2-1; possibly TRBD1 for D (5 bases). Germline V gene lookup returns CDR1 SGHTA and CDR2 FQGNSA. The ends were cut back, 5 bases at V and 7 bases at J, with 24 bases in the middle. This CDR3 has 17 residues. CDR3 bases: TGTGCCAGCAGCGCCCGGGTCCTTCCCCCCGCAGGGAATGAGCAGTTCTTC. Amino acids: CASSARVLPPAGNEQFF.

This clone was found a few times. The V call is TRBV13, the J call TRBJ2-7; 10 positions match TRBD2. CDR1 and CDR2 from the germline V gene are PRHDT and FYEKMQ (reference sequence). V dropped 2 bases and J dropped 3; count of bases not matched to a gene: 4. This CDR3 has 15 amino acids. The CDR3 sequence: CASSLRPSGGYEQYF. The CDR3 bases are TGTGCCAGCAGCTTACGACCTAGCGGGGGCTACGAGCAGTACTTC.

This chain links TRBV27 with TRBJ1-2, with D maybe TRBD1 (6 bases). The CDR3 spans 15 residues. Trimming pared 4 bases from V and 5 bases from J, leaving 17 bases between. Germline CDR1 MNHEY, CDR2 SMNVEV (reference sequence). CDR3 in amino acids: CASSSIGGGPYGYTF. CDR3 DNA: TGTGCCAGCAGTTCGATCGGCGGGGGGCCTTATGGCTACACCTTC.

The rearrangement links TRBV7-7 to TRBJ2-2, with TRBD1 as a possible D gene (5 bases). Trimming took 2 bases from V and 5 from J, leaving 12 bases between them. CDR1 is SSHAT, CDR2 FNYEAQ, per germline (reference sequence). The CDR3 has 15 residues. The CDR3 nucleotides are TGTGCCAGCAGCTTATCAGGGTCGGGTACCGGGGAGCTGTTTTTT. Translated, it gives CASSLSGSGTGELFF.

This chain connects TRBV5-1 to TRBJ2-7, with D possibly being TRBD2 (5 bases). The germline V gene has CDR1 SGHRS and CDR2 YFSETQ. The CDR3 loop spans 14 amino acids. The V end was cut by 1 base, the J end by 2 bases, with 10 bases between. The CDR3 DNA reads TGCGCCAGCAGCTTGTACGGACTGACCTACGAGCAGTACTTC. Translated: CASSLYGLTYEQYF. The full variable domain, its missing parts supplied by reference TRBV5-1 and TRBJ2-7, is KAGVTQTPRYLIKTRGQQVTLSCSPISGHRSVSWYQQTPGQGLQFLFEYFSETQRNKGNFPGRFSGRQFSNSRSEMNVSTLELGDSALYLCASSLYGLTYEQYFGPGTRLTVT.

This clone was seen only once. The V call is TRBV28, the J call TRBJ2-1; tentative D call: TRBD1 (5 bases). The V gene's germline CDR1 is MDHEN and CDR2 SYDVKM. The CDR3 consists of 16 residues. V lost 5 bases and J lost 2, with 16 bases in between. In DNA form, the CDR3 reads TGTGCCAGCAGTCCCTGGACACCCGCGACCTACAATGAGCAGTTCTTC. This translates into CASSPWTPATYNEQFF.

The chain uses TRBV5-1 and TRBJ2-1; 8 nucleotides line up with TRBD2. Germline V gene lookup returns CDR1 SGHRS and CDR2 YFSETQ. The CDR3 extends over 17 amino acids. V shed 3 bases and J 2 bases; nucleotides not matched to a gene: 10. This chain's CDR3 is CASSSGFSGETYNEQFF. The CDR3 nucleotides read TGCGCCAGCAGCTCGGGTTTTAGCGGGGAGACCTACAATGAGCAGTTCTTC.